The 25 T cell receptor beta chains listed next were all sequenced from one sample in a study of beta chain features in type 1 diabetes. Regarding the study as a whole: Moderate but significant shortening of TCRB CDR3s was recorded in all four CD4+ subsets from Type 1 diabetes patients.

Antigens for these TCRs are unknown. Every bit of the isolated RNA underwent reverse transcription, so sequencing read expressed TCRB transcripts. Some clones are missing from TCRdb's copy, which holds only in-frame ones; the method was immunoSEQ multiplex PCR. The sample has 500,000 to 800,000 clones, around 12% seen once. The source material was naive CD4+ T cells from blood. The receptors stem from a man aged 25 to 40 with type 1 diabetes.

J is TRBJ1-2 and V is TRBV14; D is perhaps TRBD1 (6 bases). Germline V CDR1 and CDR2: SGHDN, FVKESK. Trimming left V 4 bases short and J 3 bases short, with 15 bases between. The CDR3 spans 15 residues. CDR3 sequence: CASSLSRGQHYGYTF. The CDR3 DNA is TGTGCCAGCAGCCTAAGTAGAGGACAGCACTATGGCTACACCTTC.

This clone has a handful of counts. Here the CDR3 DNA reads TGTGCCAGTAGTATAATGGATACGCAGTATTTT. Its protein is CASSIMDTQYF. The V gene is TRBV19, the J gene TRBJ2-3, with D unclear. This CDR3 region has 11 residues. The V gene's germline CDR1 is LNHDA and CDR2 SQIVND (reference sequence). Trimming pared 2 bases from V and 6 bases from J, leaving 3 bases between.

This clone occurred a few times. The chain combines TRBV2 with TRBJ1-4; D might be TRBD1 (5 bases). Germline CDR1 and CDR2: SNHLY and FYNNEI. Trimming left V 5 bases short and J 7 bases short, with 14 bases between. There are 14 residues in the CDR3. CDR3: CASSQNPGGEKLFF. The CDR3 nucleotides are TGTGCCAGCAGTCAGAACCCTGGGGGTGAAAAACTGTTTTTT.

The J gene is TRBJ2-7, the V gene TRBV28; no clear D. Germline loops: CDR1 MDHEN, CDR2 SYDVKM. The CDR3 is 12 amino acids. Trimming left V 5 bases short and J 4 bases short, with 9 bases between. This chain's CDR3 is CASSDRLYEQYF. DNA for the CDR3: TGTGCCAGCAGTGATCGTCTTTACGAGCAGTACTTC.

V gene TRBV9 combines with J gene TRBJ2-7; 9 positions match TRBD1. With V trimmed by 0 bases and J by 3 bases, 1 base remained unmatched. The CDR3 covers 14 residues. CDR1 is SGDLS and CDR2 is YYNGEE in the germline V gene. The CDR3 loop reads CASSVGQGGYEQYF. CDR3 nucleotide sequence: TGTGCCAGCAGCGTAGGACAGGGGGGCTACGAGCAGTACTTC.

The genes are TRBV5-6 and TRBJ1-1; D uncertain. The CDR3 has 13 amino acids. CDR1 SGHDT and CDR2 YYEEEE come from the germline V gene. V gave up 1 base and J gave up 4 bases, with 8 bases separating them. As DNA, the CDR3 is TGTGCCAGCAGCTTGATTTCGGGCACTGAAGCTTTCTTT. Protein: CASSLISGTEAFF.

This clone was seen only a few times. The gene calls are TRBV7-2 and TRBJ1-1, with D possibly TRBD1 on 5 matching bases. With 3 bases removed from V and 4 bases from J, the gap between germline ends came to 12 bases. Per germline, CDR1 SGHTA and CDR2 FQGNSA. The CDR3 covers 14 residues. DNA of the CDR3: TGTGCCAGCAGCTTCGAGAGGGGAGGCACTGAAGCTTTCTTT. Translated: CASSFERGGTEAFF.

This clone was picked up a small number of times. V usage is TRBV4-3 and J usage is TRBJ1-5, with a weak D call TRBD1 (5 bases). The CDR3 length is 16 residues. The germline CDR1 and CDR2 sequences are LGHNA and YSLEER. Trimming pared 3 bases from V and 7 bases from J, leaving 19 bases between. CDR3 sequence reads: CASSQGALGEGQPQHF. The DNA of the CDR3 is TGCGCCAGCAGCCAGGGAGCACTAGGGGAAGGGCAGCCCCAGCATTTT.

With respect to this clone: Different DNA sequences within this sample yield the same CDR3. The J gene is TRBJ2-7, the V gene TRBV18, with 11 bases fitting TRBD1. The trim removed 1 base at V and 2 bases at J, leaving 1 base unmatched. The CDR3 extends over 15 amino acids. Germline lookup yields CDR1 KGHSH and CDR2 LQKENI. CDR3 in amino acids: CASSPQGQGAYEQYF. The CDR3 nucleotides read TGTGCCAGCTCACCACAGGGACAGGGGGCCTACGAGCAGTACTTC. Complete variable domain (other parts from reference TRBV18 and TRBJ2-7): NAGVMQNPRHLVRRRGQEARLRCSPMKGHSHVYWYRQLPEEGLKFMVYLQKENIIDESGMPKERFSAEFPKEGPSILRIQQVVRGDSAAYFCASSPQGQGAYEQYFGPGTRLTVT.

A word on this clone: Other DNA sequences in the same sample also yield this CDR3. The gene calls are TRBV29-1 and TRBJ1-4; D remains ambiguous. Trimming left V 3 bases short and J 5 bases short, with 7 bases between. The CDR3 extends over 12 amino acids. The V gene's germline CDR1 is SQVTM and CDR2 ANQGSEA. This chain's CDR3 is CSVEGTNEKLFF. The CDR3 nucleotides read TGCAGCGTTGAGGGAACAAATGAAAAACTGTTTTTT.

The chain carries TRBV4-2 and TRBJ2-6; 7 bases are shared with TRBD1. Per the germline V gene, CDR1 is LGHNA and CDR2 is YNFKEQ. This CDR3 is 16 amino acids long. J was trimmed by 2 bases and V by 0 bases; bases with no gene match: 1. CDR3 nucleotide sequence: TGTGCCAGCAGCCAAGAAGGGGGCGCTGGGGCCAACGTCCTGACTTTC. Amino acids: CASSQEGGAGANVLTF.

The table lists this clone with a few counts. The chain recombines TRBV18 with TRBJ1-2; D gene ambiguous. This CDR3 region has 13 residues. The V gene's germline CDR1 is KGHSH and CDR2 LQKENI. V dropped 1 base and J dropped 6 bases, with 9 bases sitting between them. DNA for the CDR3: TGTGCCAGCTCACCACAGACAATAAATGGCTACACCTTC. Encoded protein: CASSPQTINGYTF.

This clone was picked up a small number of times. The rearrangement links TRBV7-8 to TRBJ2-1; D gene uncertain. V was shortened by 2 bases and J by 7 bases, with 6 bases between the two germline ends. CDR1 SGHVS and CDR2 FQNEAQ come from the germline V gene. This CDR3 is built from 12 residues. The CDR3 nucleotides read TGTGCCAGCAGCTTATTCACAAATGAGCAGTTCTTC. Translation gives CASSLFTNEQFF.

This clone turned up a few times. V is TRBV5-1 and J is TRBJ1-1; perhaps TRBD1 as D (6 bases). Germline V gives CDR1 SGHRS, CDR2 YFSETQ. The V end lost 4 bases, the J end lost 1 base, and 14 bases lay between the germline ends. The CDR3 covers 15 residues. The CDR3 sequence: CASSADSTSNTEAFF. The CDR3, as DNA: TGCGCCAGCAGCGCGGACAGCACATCGAACACTGAAGCTTTCTTT.

J is TRBJ2-1 and V is TRBV5-4; D remains ambiguous. CDR3 length: 12 residues. V lost 1 base and J lost 7, with 6 bases in between. CDR1 SGHNT and CDR2 YYREEE come from the germline V gene (reference sequence). In DNA, the CDR3 is TGTGCCAGCAGCTTGATGGGGAATGAGCAGTTCTTC. It yields the protein CASSLMGNEQFF.

The chain carries TRBV5-6 and TRBJ2-5; a possible D gene is TRBD2 (5 bases). Germline values: CDR1 SGHDT, CDR2 YYEEEE. Trimming took off 4 bases at V and 6 bases at J, with 13 bases between the two ends. This CDR3 region has 13 residues. CDR3 DNA sequence: TGTGCCAGCAGCCTCGGGGATGGGAAGACCCAGTACTTC. It yields the protein CASSLGDGKTQYF.

This sequence joins TRBV6-5 and TRBJ2-4; 8 bases map to TRBD1. The ends lost 2 bases at V and 6 bases at J; junction bases unmatched: 3. The CDR3 runs to 14 residues. CDR1 MNHEY and CDR2 SVGAGI come from the germline V gene. The CDR3 is CASSYQGAGNIQYF. For the CDR3, the DNA is TGTGCCAGCAGTTACCAGGGGGCAGGAAACATTCAGTACTTC.

This clone turned up a few times. The V call is TRBV7-6, the J call TRBJ2-7; D is possibly TRBD2 (6 bases). The CDR3 extends over 15 amino acids. Germline CDR1 reads SGHVS; CDR2 reads FNYEAQ. V was trimmed by 5 bases and J by 3 bases, leaving 17 bases between them. The CDR3 is CASSQNLGGDYEQYF. The CDR3 DNA is TGTGCCAGCAGCCAAAACCTCGGAGGGGACTACGAGCAGTACTTC.

This clone was counted between two and nine times. The chain uses TRBV11-2 and TRBJ1-2; TRBD1 agrees at 8 bases. The CDR3 loop spans 15 amino acids. After removal of 4 bases from V and 2 bases from J, the junction contained 6 bases not matched to a gene. The germline CDR1 and CDR2 sequences are SGHAT and FQNNGV. CDR3 bases: TGTGCCAGCAGCTCGCCCCGGACAGGGAACTATGGCTACACCTTC. It translates to CASSSPRTGNYGYTF.

The chain couples TRBV21-1 to TRBJ2-1. TRBV21-1 is listed as a pseudogene. The CDR3 is made up of 18 amino acids. In DNA, the CDR3 is TGTGCCAGCTCCGGTAATTGGCTTCTAGACCAGGTGGGCAATGAGCAGTTCTTC. Translating gives CASSGNWLLDQVGNEQFF.

The J gene is TRBJ2-7, the V gene TRBV9, with a weak D call TRBD1 (5 bases). The germline V gene has CDR1 SGDLS and CDR2 YYNGEE. V lost 5 bases and J 3 bases, leaving 12 bases between the germline ends. CDR3 length equals 13 residues. The CDR3 loop reads CASSRIDSYEQYF. The CDR3 DNA reads TGTGCCAGCAGTAGAATCGACAGCTACGAGCAGTACTTC.

The V and J genes are TRBV5-1 and TRBJ1-1, with 8 bases fitting TRBD1. The CDR3 runs 13 residues. V lost 3 bases and J lost 6; bases outside the gene matches: 4. The germline V gene encodes CDR1 SGHRS and CDR2 YFSETQ. This CDR3 reads CASSSDRGPEAFF. Written as DNA, the CDR3 is TGCGCCAGCAGCTCCGACAGGGGACCTGAAGCTTTCTTT.

Of note for this clone: At one end the junction does not follow the germline gene, possibly because of a read error. The rearrangement uses TRBV7-7 and TRBJ2-7; D tentatively fits TRBD1 or TRBD2 (5 bases each). The CDR3 covers 14 residues. CDR1 and CDR2 from the germline V gene are SSHAT and FNYEAQ (reference sequence). The DNA of the CDR3 is TGTGCTAGCAGCCCCGGCGAGGGGACCTACGAGCAGTACTTC. It translates to CASSPGEGTYEQYF.

The V and J genes are TRBV19 and TRBJ2-3, with unresolved D. The CDR3 covers 16 residues. The V gene lost 10 bases and the J gene lost 3 bases, with 23 bases spanning the gap. Germline V gene lookup returns CDR1 LNHDA and CDR2 SQIVND (reference sequence). CDR3 sequence (DNA): TGTGCCACGATTGAAAGCCAGGAGCCCAGGACAGATACGCAGTATTTT. Protein product: CATIESQEPRTDTQYF.

The chain has TRBV5-4 and TRBJ1-2; no clear D. Germline V gives CDR1 SGHNT, CDR2 YYREEE (reference sequence). CDR3 size: 13 residues. V was shortened by 2 bases and J by 3 bases, with 8 bases between the two germline ends. This CDR3 reads CASSFVSDYGYTF. Written as DNA, the CDR3 is TGTGCCAGCAGCTTCGTCTCGGACTATGGCTACACCTTC.